The 24 T cell receptor beta chains listed next were all sequenced from one sample in a study of blood T cell repertoires in COVID-19. Clones were sequenced by immunoSEQ multiplex PCR, and TCRdb holds only the in-frame ones, with some missing. In the table there are 150,000 to 200,000 clones, 75% to 85% of which are singletons. Sequencing was done on a sample of peripheral blood. These receptors came from a woman aged 80 or over with COVID-19, enrolled during active disease.

The V and J genes are TRBV7-9 and TRBJ1-4, with TRBD1 identical over 11 bases. V lost 5 bases and J lost 14; bases outside the gene matches: 13. This CDR3 comprises 15 residues. The germline CDR1 and CDR2 sequences are SEHNR and FQNEAQ (reference sequence). This CDR3 reads CASSHTGTGGPRLFF. CDR3 in DNA: TGTGCCAGCAGCCACACCGGGACAGGGGGGCCTCGGCTGTTTTTT.

The V call is TRBV4-1, the J call TRBJ1-1; D uncertain. Germline CDR1 reads MGHRA; CDR2 reads YSYEKL. Trimming took 2 bases from V and 1 from J, leaving 5 bases between them. The CDR3 extends over 13 amino acids. CDR3 sequence: CASSQSRNTEAFF. Here the CDR3 DNA reads TGCGCCAGCAGCCAATCCAGGAACACTGAAGCTTTCTTT.

The gene calls are TRBV5-1 and TRBJ1-2; possibly TRBD1 for D (6 bases). Trimming removed 3 bases from V and 8 bases from J, with 20 bases in between. Germline V gives CDR1 SGHRS, CDR2 YFSETQ. This CDR3 is built from 15 residues. The CDR3 sequence is CASSSTSTLGGGYTF. The CDR3 DNA sequence: TGCGCCAGCAGCTCCACAAGCACCCTTGGGGGCGGCTACACCTTC.

This chain joins TRBV7-2 and TRBJ1-4; D is unclear. In germline, CDR1 is SGHTA, CDR2 FQGNSA. V gave up 0 bases and J gave up 10 bases, with 15 bases separating them. The CDR3 is made up of 15 amino acids. The DNA for the CDR3 is TGTGCCAGCAGCTTAGCACTTGCGGGTGAGGGAAAACTGTTTTTT. This translates into CASSLALAGEGKLFF.

The chain combines TRBV4-3 with TRBJ2-1; TRBD2 agrees at 12 bases. Trimming cost V 0 bases and J 7 bases; bases outside gene matches: 7. CDR3 length: 17 amino acids. The V gene's germline CDR1 is LGHNA and CDR2 YSLEER. The CDR3 here is CASSQERTSGDWNEQFF. The CDR3 region has the DNA TGCGCCAGCAGCCAAGAGCGGACTAGCGGGGACTGGAATGAGCAGTTCTTC.

In regard to this clone: A junction boundary mismatches the germline segment, possibly from a read error. The CDR3 spells CASNLRGALEQYF. The CDR3 coding sequence is TGTGCCAGCAACTTACGGGGGGCACTGGAGCAGTACTTC. The rearrangement joins TRBV11-2 to TRBJ2-7; perhaps TRBD2 as D (7 bases). The CDR3 runs 13 residues. Germline CDR1 SGHAT, CDR2 FQNNGV.

V and J are TRBV30 and TRBJ1-2; TRBD1 agrees at 11 bases. Germline V CDR1 and CDR2: GTSNPN, SVGIG (reference sequence). This CDR3 is 15 amino acids long. V lost 6 bases and J lost 5; bases outside the gene matches: 11. The CDR3 bases are TGTGCCTGTGGCGGGACAGGGGGAAATTGGTATGGCTACACCTTC. This translates into CACGGTGGNWYGYTF.

The chain combines TRBV18 with TRBJ1-1; perhaps TRBD1 as D (6 bases). From germline, CDR1 is KGHSH and CDR2 LQKENI. CDR3 length: 15 amino acids. V shed 3 bases and J shed 0 bases, with 11 bases lying between them. CDR3 sequence reads: CASSPRGGVNTEAFF. CDR3 DNA sequence: TGTGCCAGCTCACCTAGGGGGGGCGTGAACACTGAAGCTTTCTTT.

The chain has TRBV18 and TRBJ2-1, with 7 bases matching TRBD1. The CDR3 extends over 15 amino acids. With 3 bases clipped from V and 4 bases from J, the junction kept 6 bases outside the gene matches. Germline lookup yields CDR1 KGHSH and CDR2 LQKENI. CDR3 bases: TGTGCCAGCTCACCGTTAGAGGGGGCTTACAATGAGCAGTTCTTC. Its translation: CASSPLEGAYNEQFF.

The gene calls are TRBV6-4 and TRBJ2-2, with D possibly TRBD2 on 6 matching bases. Trimming left V 10 bases short and J 2 bases short, with 11 bases between. Germline loops: CDR1 MRHNA, CDR2 SNTAGT. The CDR3 is made up of 13 amino acids. This CDR3 is CATRDFNTGELFF. CDR3 coding DNA: TGTGCCACCCGGGACTTTAACACCGGGGAGCTGTTTTTT.

This sequence joins TRBV19 and TRBJ1-4, with D perhaps matching TRBD1 (6 bases). The CDR3 contains 16 residues. The V gene's germline CDR1 is LNHDA and CDR2 SQIVND (reference sequence). V shed 0 bases and J shed 5 bases, with 13 bases lying between them. CDR3 sequence: CASSIDREGENEKLFF. Here the CDR3 DNA reads TGTGCCAGTAGTATAGACAGGGAGGGGGAAAATGAAAAACTGTTTTTT.

This chain joins TRBV18 and TRBJ2-1, with 9 bases that match TRBD2. The CDR3 has 17 amino acids. V dropped 3 bases and J dropped 6; count of bases not matched to a gene: 12. The germline V gene encodes CDR1 KGHSH and CDR2 LQKENI. CDR3: CASSPIPVAGATNEQFF. CDR3 sequence (DNA): TGTGCCAGCTCACCTATACCAGTAGCGGGAGCGACCAATGAGCAGTTCTTC.

This clone showed up just a few times. The CDR3 is CASSYRQVYYGYTF. The CDR3 DNA reads as TGTGCCAGCAGTTACCGGCAGGTTTACTATGGCTACACCTTC. The chain recombines TRBV6-2 or TRBV6-3 with TRBJ1-2; no clear D. CDR1 MNHEY and CDR2 SVGEGT come from the germline V gene. The CDR3 covers 14 residues. Trimming pared 2 bases from V and 3 bases from J, leaving 10 bases between.

The chain couples TRBV28 to TRBJ1-1; 11 positions agree with TRBD1. CDR3 length: 15 amino acids. The germline gives CDR1 MDHEN, CDR2 SYDVKM. V lost 3 bases to trimming and J lost 4 bases; unmatched junction nucleotides: 4. The CDR3 region has the DNA TGTGCCAGCAGTTTCTCAGGACAGGGGGCCACTGAAGCTTTCTTT. Translating it yields CASSFSGQGATEAFF.

The chain carries TRBV19 and TRBJ1-6; D is uncertain. The V and J ends lost 5 bases and 0 bases respectively, with 8 bases between them. CDR1 and CDR2 from the germline V gene are LNHDA and SQIVND (reference sequence). The CDR3 contains 15 residues. CDR3 loop: CASSARSSYNSPLHF. The CDR3 DNA follows: TGTGCCAGTAGTGCCCGCAGCTCCTATAATTCACCCCTCCACTTT.

The rearrangement links TRBV5-1 to TRBJ2-6, with 11 nucleotides matching TRBD1. The CDR3 extends over 19 amino acids. Trimming removed 3 bases from V and 0 bases from J; junction bases left unmatched: 8. The germline gives CDR1 SGHRS, CDR2 YFSETQ. CDR3 bases: TGCGCCAGCAGCTACCTCCCCGGGACAGGGGGCTCTGGGGCCAACGTCCTGACTTTC. It encodes CASSYLPGTGGSGANVLTF.

The V call is TRBV27, the J call TRBJ2-1, with D possibly matching TRBD1 (5 bases). Germline-derived CDR1 and CDR2 are MNHEY and SMNVEV (reference sequence). V lost 3 bases and J 7 bases, leaving 13 bases between the germline ends. The CDR3 runs 14 residues. For the CDR3, the DNA is TGTGCCAGCAGTTTGGTGACAGAACTTAATGAGCAGTTCTTC. Amino acid sequence: CASSLVTELNEQFF.

This clone showed up just a few times. V gene TRBV11-2 combines with J gene TRBJ2-2; weak D call: TRBD1 (5 bases). Germline CDR1 reads SGHAT; CDR2 reads FQNNGV. The ends were cut back, 2 bases at V and 4 bases at J, with 5 bases in the middle. The CDR3 loop spans 13 amino acids. The CDR3 spells CASSLRGTGELFF. In DNA, the CDR3 is TGTGCCAGCAGCTTAAGGGGCACCGGGGAGCTGTTTTTT.

The chain has TRBV3-1 (or the pseudogene TRBV3-2) and TRBJ2-3; D not certain. Germline CDR1 reads LGHDT; CDR2 reads YNNKEL (reference sequence). V shed 1 base and J shed 0 bases, with 8 bases lying between them. This CDR3 contains 15 residues. The CDR3 loop is CASSQVPGSTDTQYF. As DNA, the CDR3 is TGTGCCAGCAGCCAAGTCCCGGGTAGCACAGATACGCAGTATTTT.

The V call is TRBV4-2, the J call TRBJ1-5, with no clear D. CDR3 length: 16 amino acids. The V end lost 0 bases, the J end lost 2 bases, and 11 bases lay between the germline ends. Germline lookup yields CDR1 LGHNA and CDR2 YNFKEQ. The CDR3 DNA follows: TGTGCCAGCAGCCAAGATATCGCAGGTGGCAATCAGCCCCAGCATTTT. As protein: CASSQDIAGGNQPQHF.

The chain links TRBV2 to TRBJ2-1; TRBD1 matches 7 bases. V lost 6 bases to trimming and J lost 8 bases; unmatched junction nucleotides: 10. This CDR3 is built from 14 residues. CDR1 SNHLY and CDR2 FYNNEI come from the germline V gene. The chain's CDR3 is CASRLDRAWDEQFF. DNA for the CDR3: TGTGCCAGCAGATTAGACAGGGCTTGGGATGAGCAGTTCTTC.

CDR3 sequence: CAIRSPNTGELFF. For the CDR3, the DNA is TGTGCCATCAGGAGCCCGAACACCGGGGAGCTGTTTTTT. The chain employs TRBV24-1 and TRBJ2-2, with D unclear. V shed 11 bases and J shed 0 bases, with 9 bases lying between them. The CDR3 consists of 13 residues. Per germline, CDR1 KGHDR and CDR2 SFDVKD.

The chain couples TRBV10-1 to TRBJ1-2; no clear D gene. CDR3 length equals 13 residues. Germline CDR1 reads WNHNN; CDR2 reads SYGVQD (reference sequence). V shed 10 bases and J shed 9 bases, with 21 bases lying between them. The CDR3 DNA follows: TGCGCCACACCCCTAATTGGGCTTCTGAGCTACACCTTC. Protein sequence: CATPLIGLLSYTF.

This chain joins TRBV6-2 or TRBV6-3 and TRBJ1-5, with D possibly matching TRBD1 (6 bases). V lost 4 bases and J 2 bases, leaving 9 bases between the germline ends. The CDR3 spans 14 residues. Per the germline V gene, CDR1 is MNHEY and CDR2 is SVGEGT. The CDR3 nucleotides read TGTGCCAGCAGTTGGGAGGGGGGCAATCAGCCCCAGCATTTT. Its translation: CASSWEGGNQPQHF.